This T cell receptor beta chain stems from a study of T-cell memory formation after mild COVID-19. Whole-study results and caveats: CD4+ contracting clones were found mainly in CM and EM, and CD8+ ones in EMRA. Later expanders leaned CD4+, whereas clones that contracted between day 15 and 85 were balanced CD4/CD8. The second-wave clones peaking on day 37 were not confirmed as SARS-CoV-2-specific.

This clonotype has more than one count but fewer than ten. The antigen is unknown. Trimming shortened V by 0 bases and J by 7 bases, and 13 bases separated the two germline ends. Germline V gene data show CDR1 as SGHRS and CDR2 as YFSETQ. The CDR3 has 14 residues. Constant-segment primers and 5'RACE yielded cDNA libraries for TCR alpha and TCR beta, each carrying sample barcodes and UMIs. TCRdb recomputed calls from the 5' RACE reads with MiXCR, one row per CDR3 protein. The table has just over 300,000 distinct CDR3 sequences, approximately 19% seen once. The sequence derives from a man aged 18 to 35 who had mild COVID-19 (a few samples of this study predate the infection). Cell type and time point are not known. Sequenced sample: PBMCs or a T cell subset sorted from them (not recorded which). The rearrangement uses TRBV5-1 and TRBJ1-1; no clear D gene. The CDR3: CASSLEAVFDEAFF. DNA for the CDR3: TGCGCCAGCAGCTTGGAGGCGGTTTTTGATGAAGCTTTCTTT. Filled out from reference TRBV5-1 and TRBJ1-1, the complete variable domain reads KAGVTQTPRYLIKTRGQQVTLSCSPISGHRSVSWYQQTPGQGLQFLFEYFSETQRNKGNFPGRFSGRQFSNSRSEMNVSTLELGDSALYLCASSLEAVFDEAFFGQGTRLTVV.